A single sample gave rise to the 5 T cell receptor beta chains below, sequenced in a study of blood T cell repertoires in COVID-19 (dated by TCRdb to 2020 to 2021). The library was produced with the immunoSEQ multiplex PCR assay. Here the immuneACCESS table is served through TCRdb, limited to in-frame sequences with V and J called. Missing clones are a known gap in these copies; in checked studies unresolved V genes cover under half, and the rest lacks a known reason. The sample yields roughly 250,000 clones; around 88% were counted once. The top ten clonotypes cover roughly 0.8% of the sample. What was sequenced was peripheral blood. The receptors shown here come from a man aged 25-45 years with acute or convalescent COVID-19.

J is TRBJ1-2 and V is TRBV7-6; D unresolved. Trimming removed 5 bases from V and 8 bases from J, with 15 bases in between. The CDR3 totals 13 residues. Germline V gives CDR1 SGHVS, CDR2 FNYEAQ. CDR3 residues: CASSDPTQGGYTF. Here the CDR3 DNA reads TGTGCCAGCAGCGACCCGACTCAAGGAGGCTACACCTTC.

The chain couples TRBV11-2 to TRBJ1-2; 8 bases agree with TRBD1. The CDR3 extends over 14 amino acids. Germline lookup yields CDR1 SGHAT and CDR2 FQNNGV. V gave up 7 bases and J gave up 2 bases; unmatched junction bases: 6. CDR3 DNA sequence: TGTGCCAGCATCGGCAGGGGGCCGAACTATGGCTACACCTTC. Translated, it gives CASIGRGPNYGYTF.

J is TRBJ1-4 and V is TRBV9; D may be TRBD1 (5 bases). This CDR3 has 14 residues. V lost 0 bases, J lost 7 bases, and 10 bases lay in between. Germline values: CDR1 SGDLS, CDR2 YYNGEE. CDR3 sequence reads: CASSVGGQGEKLFF. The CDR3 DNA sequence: TGTGCCAGCAGCGTAGGTGGGCAGGGTGAAAAACTGTTTTTT.

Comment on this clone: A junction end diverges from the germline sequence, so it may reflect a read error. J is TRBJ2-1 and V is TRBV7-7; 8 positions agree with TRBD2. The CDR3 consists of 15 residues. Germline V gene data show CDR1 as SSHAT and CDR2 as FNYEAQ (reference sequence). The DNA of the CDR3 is TGTGCTAGCAGCCCCACTAGCGGCAATAACAATGAGCAGTTCTTC. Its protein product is CASSPTSGNNNEQFF.

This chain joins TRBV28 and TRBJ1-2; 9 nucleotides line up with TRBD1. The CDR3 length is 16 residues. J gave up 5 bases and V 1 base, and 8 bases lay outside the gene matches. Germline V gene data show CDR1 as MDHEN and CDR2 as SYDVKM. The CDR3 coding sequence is TGTGCCAGCAGTTTATCCATTACAGGGGGCGGTTATGGCTACACCTTC. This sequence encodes CASSLSITGGGYGYTF.